The 30 T cell receptor beta chains in this list originate from one sample, sequenced in a study of early T cells in non-severe SARS-CoV-2 infection (dated by TCRdb to the early 2020s). The library was prepared using 5' RACE. Sequencing used a NextSeq 500. TCRdb trimmed the raw reads at Q25, called clones with MiXCR and kept productive beta chains. Rows merge per CDR3 protein into single entries with the most common DNA and genes. In this sample the table shows approximately 56,000 distinct CDR3 sequences, roughly a tenth of which occur a single time. The top ten hold 6% to 8% of the sample. Sequencing was carried out using whole blood. These receptors were obtained from an adult who was a healthcare worker with PCR-confirmed SARS-CoV-2 infection or an uninfected control (not recorded which).

This clonotype was picked up many times. In nucleotides, the CDR3 is TGTGCCAGCAGCGCTGGATTCTGGGCCGGGACTCCACAGGAGAGAACTAGCACAGATACGCAGTATTTT. Its protein is CASSAGFWAGTPQERTSTDTQYF. The chain combines TRBV5-8 with TRBJ2-3; possibly TRBD2 for D (6 bases). Trimming took 4 bases from V and 0 from J, leaving 36 bases between them. This CDR3 spans 23 amino acids. From germline, CDR1 is SGHTS and CDR2 YDEGEE.

This clonotype has at least ten counts. J is TRBJ1-4 and V is TRBV19; 9 bases agree with TRBD1. The CDR3 consists of 13 residues. Germline CDR1 and CDR2: LNHDA and SQIVND (reference sequence). V was clipped by 8 bases and J by 7 bases; unmatched bases: 5. The CDR3 DNA follows: TGTGCCAGTCTGGACAGGGGTCGTGAAAAACTGTTTTTT. Amino acids: CASLDRGREKLFF.

This clonotype was found many times. In DNA form, the CDR3 reads TGCAGTGCTAGAAGGACTAGCTTGGATACGCAGTATTTT. Encoded protein: CSARRTSLDTQYF. The chain combines TRBV20-1 with TRBJ2-3; 8 nucleotides agree with TRBD2. The CDR3 has 13 residues. J was trimmed by 6 bases and V by 2 bases; bases with no gene match: 4. Germline V gives CDR1 DFQATT, CDR2 SNEGSKA (reference sequence).

CDR3 coding DNA: TGTGCCAGCTCTCCTGGGGTCCCCTACGAGCAGTACTTC. Amino acids: CASSPGVPYEQYF. The chain carries TRBV18 and TRBJ2-7; D remains unclear. V was shortened by 6 bases and J by 2 bases, with 11 bases between the two germline ends. This CDR3 region has 13 residues. Germline CDR1 reads KGHSH; CDR2 reads LQKENI.

V and J are TRBV29-1 and TRBJ1-2; D remains unclear. V was cut by 0 bases and J by 8 bases, with 4 bases left in between. Germline lookup yields CDR1 SQVTM and CDR2 ANQGSEA. This CDR3 region has 10 residues. The CDR3 spells CSVEEGGYTF. For the CDR3, the DNA is TGCAGCGTTGAAGAAGGGGGCTACACCTTC.

The V call is TRBV6-6, the J call TRBJ2-1; D not resolved. There are 13 residues in the CDR3. Germline CDR1 MNHNY, CDR2 SVGAGI (reference sequence). Trimming pared 5 bases from V and 8 bases from J, leaving 13 bases between. In nucleotides, the CDR3 is TGTGCCAGCAGTCAAACTACGGACCATGAGCAGTTCTTC. It is translated as CASSQTTDHEQFF.

This clonotype was picked up a small number of times. The gene calls are TRBV12-5 and TRBJ2-7; tentatively, D is TRBD1 (5 bases). Germline V gives CDR1 LGHNT, CDR2 FRNRAP. The CDR3 consists of 13 residues. Trimming stripped 2 bases from V and 5 bases from J, with 10 bases between. The CDR3 nucleotides read TGTGCTAGTGGTTTGTTCCAGGGCGACGAGCAGTACTTC. Translation gives CASGLFQGDEQYF.

This clonotype was seen repeatedly, ten times or more. The chain uses TRBV27 and TRBJ2-5, with TRBD1 as a possible D gene (6 bases). The CDR3 length is 14 residues. The germline V and J ends were trimmed by 2 bases and 1 base, with 8 bases remaining between them. The V gene's germline CDR1 is MNHEY and CDR2 SMNVEV (reference sequence). CDR3 DNA: TGTGCCAGCAGTTTAAGGGGGACCCAAGAGACCCAGTACTTC. Encoded protein: CASSLRGTQETQYF.

This clonotype has a count of ten or more. The genes are TRBV12-3 or TRBV12-4 and TRBJ2-3, with 7 bases fitting TRBD2. V dropped 6 bases and J dropped 6; count of bases not matched to a gene: 12. This CDR3 contains 15 residues. CDR3 DNA: TGTGCCAGCAGCCCCTTCCCGGGAGGCGACGATACGCAGTATTTT. Translation gives CASSPFPGGDDTQYF.

For this clonotype: Its ends do not fully match the called genes, so a read error is possible. CDR3 nucleotides: TGTGCCAGCAGCTTAGCGGGGCGGGCGTCCTCCGAGCAGTACTTC. This codes for CASSLAGRASSEQYF. V is TRBV7-9 and J is TRBJ2-7, with D perhaps matching TRBD1 or TRBD2 (5 bases each). Germline CDR1 and CDR2: SEHNR and FQNEAQ (reference sequence). The CDR3 has 15 residues.

The table lists this clonotype with a few counts. The chain combines TRBV29-1 with TRBJ2-7; no firm D call. This CDR3 has 13 residues. The V end lost 0 bases, the J end lost 3 bases, and 9 bases lay between the germline ends. Germline CDR1 SQVTM, CDR2 ANQGSEA. The CDR3 DNA reads as TGCAGCGTTGAAGATCCCAGGTTCTACGAGCAGTACTTC. Protein: CSVEDPRFYEQYF.

This clonotype was observed many times. The J gene is TRBJ2-7, the V gene TRBV15, with D unresolved. From germline, CDR1 is LNHNV and CDR2 YYDKDF (reference sequence). The CDR3 runs to 10 residues. Trimming pared 8 bases from V and 0 bases from J, leaving 2 bases between. CDR3 DNA sequence: TGTGCCACCGGCTCCTACGAGCAGTACTTC. Translating it yields CATGSYEQYF. The full variable domain, rest sourced from reference TRBV15 and TRBJ2-7, is DAMVIQNPRYQVTQFGKPVTLSCSQTLNHNVMYWYQQKSSQAPKLLFHYYDKDFNNEADTPDNFQSRRPNTSFCFLDIRSPGLGDTAMYLCATGSYEQYFGPGTRLTVT.

This chain joins TRBV24-1 and TRBJ1-2; a weak D match, TRBD1 (5 bases). The CDR3 has 13 amino acids. V gave up 6 bases and J gave up 8 bases, with 15 bases separating them. Germline V gene data show CDR1 as KGHDR and CDR2 as SFDVKD. The CDR3 here is CATSRDSYRGYTF. CDR3 in DNA: TGTGCCACCAGTAGGGACTCCTACCGGGGCTACACCTTC.

This clonotype showed up many times. The chain combines TRBV7-2 with TRBJ1-2; no clear D. Germline lookup yields CDR1 SGHTA and CDR2 FQGNSA. V was clipped by 2 bases and J by 3 bases, with 7 bases between them. The length of the CDR3 is 13 residues. CDR3 loop: CASSLSEDYGYTF. Written as DNA, the CDR3 is TGTGCCAGCAGCTTATCGGAGGACTATGGCTACACCTTC.

This clonotype was seen repeatedly, ten times or more. V usage is TRBV20-1 and J usage is TRBJ2-1; a possible D gene is TRBD2 (5 bases). Deletions cut 6 bases from V and 0 bases from J, with 15 bases between. Germline-derived CDR1 and CDR2 are DFQATT and SNEGSKA (reference sequence). The CDR3 runs 15 residues. The CDR3 DNA reads as TGCAGTGCCTGGGGAGCGGAGAGCTCCTACAATGAGCAGTTCTTC. This translates into CSAWGAESSYNEQFF.

There are many counts of this clonotype. The CDR3 nucleotides read TGTGCCAGCAAGCCGGGACTAGCGGGGTCTAGCTCCTACAATGAGCAGTTCTTC. It encodes CASKPGLAGSSSYNEQFF. The chain uses TRBV19 and TRBJ2-1, with 13 bases fitting TRBD2. The germline V gene encodes CDR1 LNHDA and CDR2 SQIVND (reference sequence). The CDR3 contains 18 residues. The ends lost 9 bases at V and 0 bases at J; junction bases unmatched: 11.

This clonotype was detected only a few times. V and J are TRBV14 and TRBJ1-5, with D possibly matching TRBD1 (6 bases). Per the germline V gene, CDR1 is SGHDN and CDR2 is FVKESK. CDR3 length equals 14 residues. The V end was cut by 3 bases, the J end by 4 bases, with 10 bases between. The CDR3 reads CASSHRGINQPQHF. In nucleotides, the CDR3 is TGTGCCAGCAGCCACAGGGGAATAAATCAGCCCCAGCATTTT.

The chain combines TRBV6-2 or TRBV6-3 with TRBJ2-1; the D gene is possibly TRBD1 (6 bases). Trimming removed 6 bases from V and 2 bases from J, with 14 bases in between. Germline loops: CDR1 MNHEY, CDR2 SVGEGT. The CDR3 is made up of 15 amino acids. The CDR3 protein is CASRDTGTTYNEQFF. CDR3 DNA: TGTGCCAGCAGGGACACGGGGACAACCTACAATGAGCAGTTCTTC.

The chain recombines TRBV6-6 with TRBJ2-7, with D hard to call. The germline V gene has CDR1 MNHNY and CDR2 SVGAGI (reference sequence). The CDR3 length is 10 residues. The ends were cut back, 6 bases at V and 3 bases at J, with 3 bases in the middle. CDR3 DNA: TGTGCCAGCAGAAACTACGAGCAGTACTTC. Its translation: CASRNYEQYF.

The table lists this clonotype with many counts. The chain uses TRBV19 and TRBJ1-5; D unclear. V lost 7 bases and J 6 bases, leaving 22 bases between the germline ends. The CDR3 covers 16 residues. Per germline, CDR1 LNHDA and CDR2 SQIVND (reference sequence). The CDR3 is CASKKAGNQDPQPQHF. In DNA form, the CDR3 reads TGTGCCAGTAAGAAGGCGGGTAACCAGGATCCTCAGCCCCAGCATTTT.

This clonotype was found a few times. V and J are TRBV7-2 and TRBJ2-1; D is ambiguous. V gave up 5 bases and J gave up 10 bases, with 9 bases separating them. This CDR3 spans 11 amino acids. Germline V gives CDR1 SGHTA, CDR2 FQGNSA. CDR3 in DNA: TGTGCCAGCAGCCCCTCAATAGAGCAGTTCTTC. Its translation is CASSPSIEQFF.

This clonotype was detected only once. A read error may produce the germline difference seen at one junction end. The V call is TRBV6-2 or TRBV6-3, the J call TRBJ2-2, with 8 bases identical to TRBD2. The length of the CDR3 is 15 residues. CDR1 MNHEY and CDR2 SVGEGT come from the germline V gene. CDR3 in DNA: TGTGCCAGCAGCTCGGGGGGGAGTGGGACCGGAGAGCTGTTTTTT. Translation: CASSSGGSGTGELFF.

J is TRBJ2-7 and V is TRBV12-3 or TRBV12-4; D is unresolved. Between the trimmed V and J ends, which lost 6 bases and 12 bases, there was a span of 18 bases. CDR3 length: 12 amino acids. As DNA, the CDR3 is TGTGCCAGCAGCCCTTCTAGATTTCCTGCGTACTTC. This encodes CASSPSRFPAYF.

The rearrangement joins TRBV7-9 to TRBJ2-4; D gene unclear. CDR3 length equals 8 residues. V was cut by 5 bases and J by 13 bases, with 3 bases left in between. Germline lookup yields CDR1 SEHNR and CDR2 FQNEAQ (reference sequence). In DNA form, the CDR3 reads TGTGCCAGCAGCCCGCAGTACTTC. Amino acids: CASSPQYF.

This clonotype was detected ten times or more. V and J are TRBV18 and TRBJ2-7, with 10 nucleotides matching TRBD2. Germline CDR1 and CDR2: KGHSH and LQKENI. V was pared by 3 bases and J by 6 bases, with 5 bases of the junction left unmatched. The CDR3 contains 14 residues. The chain's CDR3 is CASSPSSGRGEQYF. As DNA, the CDR3 is TGTGCCAGCTCACCTTCTAGCGGGAGAGGCGAGCAGTACTTC.

This clonotype was found a few times. The rearrangement links TRBV2 to TRBJ2-7; 9 bases agree with TRBD1. CDR1 and CDR2 from the germline V gene are SNHLY and FYNNEI. Trimming removed 8 bases from V and 6 bases from J; junction bases left unmatched: 20. The CDR3 has 17 amino acids. CDR3 in DNA: TGTGCCAGCTCCCGCGACCTACCCCGGGACAGGGTTGGCGAGCAGTACTTC. This gives the protein CASSRDLPRDRVGEQYF. The entire variable domain, with the rest obtained from reference TRBV2 and TRBJ2-7, is as follows: EPEVTQTPSHQVTQMGQEVILRCVPISNHLYFYWYRQILGQKVEFLVSFYNNEISEKSEIFDDQFSVERPDGSNFTLKIRSTKLEDSAMYFCASSRDLPRDRVGEQYFGPGTRLTVT.

The rearrangement links TRBV28 to TRBJ1-1, with D perhaps TRBD1 (5 bases). The V end lost 8 bases, the J end lost 5 bases, and 15 bases lay between the germline ends. The CDR3 is made up of 13 amino acids. The germline CDR1 and CDR2 sequences are MDHEN and SYDVKM. For the CDR3, the DNA is TGTGCCAGCGAGAAAGAGGGGTTGACTGAAGCTTTCTTT. Its protein product is CASEKEGLTEAFF.

The chain employs TRBV6-2 or TRBV6-3 and TRBJ2-1; TRBD2 matches 12 bases. The CDR3 is 15 amino acids. Unmatched junction bases numbered 9, after V lost 5 bases and J lost 10 bases. Germline loops: CDR1 MNHEY, CDR2 SVGEGT. The CDR3 DNA reads TGTGCCAGCAGTGATGGGACTAGCGGGTCCCAAGAGCAGTTCTTC. Protein product: CASSDGTSGSQEQFF.

The chain joins TRBV29-1 to TRBJ2-5; 8 bases line up with TRBD1. V lost 4 bases to trimming and J lost 5 bases; unmatched junction nucleotides: 3. The CDR3 sequence is 12 residues long. Germline-derived CDR1 and CDR2 are SQVTM and ANQGSEA. CDR3 amino acids: CSVGTGQETQYF. In DNA form, the CDR3 reads TGCAGCGTTGGGACAGGGCAGGAGACCCAGTACTTC.

This clonotype was detected a few times. V usage is TRBV20-1 and J usage is TRBJ2-3, with unresolved D. Germline V CDR1 and CDR2: DFQATT, SNEGSKA (reference sequence). Trimming removed 0 bases at V and 6 bases at J, with 7 bases between. The CDR3 length is 12 residues. The CDR3 region is CSARDSPDTQYF. The CDR3 coding sequence is TGCAGTGCTAGAGACTCCCCCGATACGCAGTATTTT.